These T cell receptor beta chains were read from a single sample in a study of T cells in Graves' hyperthyroidism and ophthalmopathy. One entry per CDR3 protein results from TCRdb running MiXCR on the multiplex PCR reads. The data show some 720,000 distinct CDR3 sequences, over 15% seen once. What was sequenced was blood. The receptors derive from a man aged 18 to 29 with Graves' hyperthyroidism. CDR3s include the opening cysteine and the closing phenylalanine or tryptophan. Fields, in order: CDR3 length, V gene, D gene, J gene, clone size, CDR3 DNA, CDR3 protein. The D gene is left open where the match is weak. Expanded clones get a size class; other rows say once, few or many, or leave the size out.

>14|TRBV7-9|.|TRBJ2-3|many
TGTGCCAGCAGCTTAGAACCTGAGGCAGATACGCAGTATTTT
CASSLEPEADTQYF
>13|TRBV20-1|.|TRBJ1-2|.
TGCAGTGCTAGAAAGCAGGGCGCCCAAGGCTACACCTTC
CSARKQGAQGYTF
>13|TRBV20-1|TRBD1|TRBJ2-2|.
TGCAGTGCTCGCCAGGGGGCGGCCGGGGAGCTGTTTTTT
CSARQGAAGELFF
>17|TRBV15|.|TRBJ1-4|.
TGTGCCACCAGCAGAGATCTGGGAGCGTCAACTAATGAAAAACTGTTTTTT
CATSRDLGASTNEKLFF
>15|TRBV13|.|TRBJ1-2|.
TGTGCCAGCAGCTTAGGGGGGCCGGACGTCTATGGCTACACCTTC
CASSLGGPDVYGYTF
>13|TRBV18|.|TRBJ2-5|many
TGTGCCAGCTCTCTTCCATCCCAAGAGACCCAGTACTTC
CASSLPSQETQYF
>17|TRBV9|TRBD2|TRBJ2-2|.
TGTGCCAGCAGCGTCGGGACTAGCGGGATCGGTTTGGGGGAGCTGTTTTTT
CASSVGTSGIGLGELFF
>12|TRBV28|.|TRBJ2-1|many
TGTGCCAGCAGTTTACCCCGGGATGAGCAGTTCTTC
CASSLPRDEQFF
>14|TRBV7-9|TRBD2|TRBJ2-7|many
TGTGCCAGCAGCCAGCGGGAGGCCTACTACGAGCAGTACTTC
CASSQREAYYEQYF
>15|TRBV5-1|.|TRBJ2-7|few
TGCGCCAGCAGCTTGCATCTGGGGGCGGGTGGGGAGCAGTACTTC
CASSLHLGAGGEQYF
>15|TRBV5-5|TRBD1|TRBJ1-1|once
TGTGTCAGCGCTAGACAGGGGGCGCTAAGGACTGAAGCTTTCTTT
CVSARQGALRTEAFF
>16|TRBV19|.|TRBJ1-5|few
TGTGCCAGTAGTATGAGGGGAGGGGCAGGGAATCAGCCCCAGCATTTT
CASSMRGGAGNQPQHF
>14|TRBV6-5|.|TRBJ2-7|.
TGTGCCAGCAGTTACTTTAAACAGGCGGTCGAGCAGTACTTC
CASSYFKQAVEQYF
>13|TRBV7-2|.|TRBJ2-7|.
TGTGCCTTAGAGGGGGTCAGCTCCTACGAGCAGTACTTC
CALEGVSSYEQYF
>14|TRBV6-2/TRBV6-3|.|TRBJ1-5|.
TGTGCCAGCAGGGATACAGGGCAGGGGCAGCCCCAGCATTTT
CASRDTGQGQPQHF
>14|TRBV3-1|.|TRBJ2-1|.
TGTGCCAGCAGCCCGGACGGTTCCTACAATGAGCAGTTCTTC
CASSPDGSYNEQFF
>18|TRBV6-1|TRBD1|TRBJ2-4|.
TGTGCCAGCAGTTCTCGGACAGGGCCTGGTTACGAGAAAAACATTCAGTACTTC
CASSSRTGPGYEKNIQYF
>19|TRBV10-3|TRBD2|TRBJ2-2|.
TGTGCCATCAGTACTAGCGGGAGGCCCACTTCTTTGAACACCGGGGAGCTGTTTTTT
CAISTSGRPTSLNTGELFF
>15|TRBV28|.|TRBJ2-3|many
TGTGCCAGCAGAGGGGAGACTTTTGGCACAGATACGCAGTATTTT
CASRGETFGTDTQYF
>13|TRBV29-1|.|TRBJ1-2|.
TGCAGCGTTGAAAGTAGTGCTAACTATGGCTACACCTTC
CSVESSANYGYTF
>15|TRBV7-2|TRBD2|TRBJ2-1|.
TGTGCCAGCAGCTTACCAGCGGGAATATACAATGAGCAGTTCTTC
CASSLPAGIYNEQFF
>14|TRBV28|TRBD2|TRBJ2-7|few
TGTGCCAGTCGCCCGCTAGCGGGAGCCACCGAGCAGTACTTC
CASRPLAGATEQYF
>14|TRBV28|.|TRBJ2-4|many
TGTGCCAGCAGAACAGACGGGAGCAAAAACATTCAGTACTTC
CASRTDGSKNIQYF
>13|TRBV20-1|TRBD1|TRBJ2-7|.
TGCAGTGCTCCCGACAGGGGACACCACGAGCAGTACTTC
CSAPDRGHHEQYF
>15|TRBV5-5|TRBD1|TRBJ2-3|few
TGTGCCAGCAGCACCGACAGGGGGTGGACAGATACGCAGTATTTT
CASSTDRGWTDTQYF
>15|TRBV7-2|.|TRBJ2-7|few
TGTGCCAGCAGCTGGTGGGTAGGGGGATCCTACGAGCAGTACTTC
CASSWWVGGSYEQYF
>12|TRBV6-1|.|TRBJ1-1|many
TGTGCCAGCAGAGAGGCCGTAGTGGGAACTTTCTTT
CASREAVVGTFF
>15|TRBV19|.|TRBJ1-4|.
TGTGCCAGTAGTGTCCAGGGACGGGGTATCGGAAAACTGTTTTTT
CASSVQGRGIGKLFF
>15|TRBV28|.|TRBJ2-1|.
TGTGCCGGCAGCCCCTCCCCGAGCTCCTACAATGAGCAGTTCTTC
CAGSPSPSSYNEQFF
>16|TRBV7-9|.|TRBJ2-3|many
TGTGCCAGCAGACTGCGCGGACTCGCTGGCACAGATACGCAGTATTTT
CASRLRGLAGTDTQYF
>14|TRBV2|.|TRBJ2-3|many
TGTGCCAGCGTGGGGACACTGAGCACAGATACGCAGTATTTT
CASVGTLSTDTQYF
>15|TRBV19|TRBD1|TRBJ2-7|.
TGTGCCAGTAGCTCCGGGACAGGGGGGACCTACGAGCAGTACTTC
CASSSGTGGTYEQYF
>12|TRBV9|.|TRBJ2-1|.
TGTGCCAGCAGCGTAGATTGGGGGCAGCAGTTCTTC
CASSVDWGQQFF
>13|TRBV20-1|TRBD2|TRBJ2-3|many
TGCAGTGCCCTGGGGGAGGGTCCGAATACGCAGTATTTT
CSALGEGPNTQYF
>16|TRBV4-1|TRBD1|TRBJ2-7|.
TGCGCCAGCAGCCGTATTACTGGGACAGGGGGCCACGAGCAGTACTTC
CASSRITGTGGHEQYF
>16|TRBV28|.|TRBJ1-1|many
TGTGCCAGCAGTTTAGAATCCAGCCGCCCACGAGAGAGCGGTTTCTTT
CASSLESSRPRESGFF
>17|TRBV4-2|TRBD2|TRBJ2-7|.
TGTGCCAGCAGCCAAGTCGGGACTAGCGGGAGGCCCTACGAGCAGTACTTC
CASSQVGTSGRPYEQYF
>15|TRBV11-2|.|TRBJ2-3|.
TGTGCCAGCAGCTCCCGACGGATACCCACAGATACGCAGTATTTT
CASSSRRIPTDTQYF
>11|TRBV3-1|.|TRBJ1-2|few
TGTGCCACCAGGACTGCTTATGGCTACACCTTC
CATRTAYGYTF
>12|TRBV29-1|.|TRBJ2-7|.
TGCAGCGTTGAGCGGGGTCCGGGGGAGCAGTACTTC
CSVERGPGEQYF
>15|TRBV29-1|TRBD1|TRBJ2-5|.
TGCAGCGTTCTTCGGACAGGGTCGTTACAAGAGACCCAGTACTTC
CSVLRTGSLQETQYF
>14|TRBV7-9|TRBD2|TRBJ2-3|few
TGTGCCAGCAGCACTAGCGGCAACACAGATACGCAGTATTTT
CASSTSGNTDTQYF
>15|TRBV6-1|TRBD2|TRBJ2-7|few
TGTGCCAGCAGTGCTTCGGGACTAGCAGTCTACGAGCAGTACTTC
CASSASGLAVYEQYF
>15|TRBV25-1|.|TRBJ1-6|.
TGTGCCAGCAGTGCCCAGGGTGGGAACAATTCACCCCTCCACTTT
CASSAQGGNNSPLHF
>16|TRBV7-9|TRBD1|TRBJ2-3|.
TGTGCCAGCAGCTTAGGGGGACAGGAAAGCACAGATACGCAGTATTTT
CASSLGGQESTDTQYF
>12|TRBV7-2|.|TRBJ2-5|many
TGTGCCAGCAGCTTAGTCAAGGAGACCCAGTACTTC
CASSLVKETQYF
>14|TRBV10-3|.|TRBJ1-2|.
TGTGCCATCAGTGACCCACTAAGTCCCAATGGCTACACCTTC
CAISDPLSPNGYTF
>14|TRBV11-2|.|TRBJ2-7|many
TGTGCCAGCAGCTTAGTAGGGGGAAGGGGCGAGCAGTACTTC
CASSLVGGRGEQYF
>16|TRBV19|TRBD2|TRBJ2-2|few
TGTGCCAGCCGGACTAGCGGGAGGGGCGACACCGGGGAGCTGTTTTTT
CASRTSGRGDTGELFF